The present TCR beta chain was sequenced within a study of cytomegalovirus exposure and HLA in healthy donors. The CDR3 extends over 14 amino acids. In germline, CDR1 is SGHRS, CDR2 YFSETQ. With 3 bases removed from V and 4 bases from J, the gap between germline ends came to 12 bases. General study results and limits: Some V segments (TRBV6-2 and TRBV6-3 among them) were excluded as indistinguishable.

As to this clone: What it binds is unknown.

The primer mix had 60 Vbeta and 13 Jbeta primers. Produced via immunoSEQ multiplex PCR; TCRdb's table is partial and in-frame only. This table has some 150,000 clones, around 80% appearing once. Healthy bone marrow donors made up the cohort. The source is a man in his late teens or twenties in good health and CMV-seropositive. This chain uses TRBV5-1 with TRBJ2-3, with D possibly matching TRBD1 (6 bases). Input material: PBMCs. CDR3 nucleotide sequence: TGCGCCAGCAGCTCACAGGGTTCCCCAGATACGCAGTATTTT. Its protein product is CASSSQGSPDTQYF.